The T cell receptor (beta chain) under discussion was sequenced for a study of cytomegalovirus exposure and HLA in healthy donors. Study results and caveats: A prior analysis recorded that most TCR beta V segments were productive about 90% or about 30% of the time.

13 Jbeta primers and 60 Vbeta primers were used for the PCR. Some clones are missing from TCRdb's copy, which holds only in-frame ones; the method was immunoSEQ multiplex PCR. The table shows approximately 110,000 clones, with around 79% occurring only once. Concerning this clone: Antigen unknown.

V lost 0 bases, J lost 9 bases, and 12 bases lay in between. The V gene's germline CDR1 is SGHNT and CDR2 YENEEA. This CDR3 spans 14 amino acids. Sequencing used PBMCs. This chain uses TRBV11-3 with TRBJ2-1; D might be TRBD2 (5 bases). This TCR was recovered from a woman in her thirties or forties in good health and CMV-seronegative. CDR3 nucleotides: TGTGCCAGCAGCTTAGATCGGTCCGCGGGTGAGCAGTTCTTC. This translates into CASSLDRSAGEQFF.